Listed here is a single T cell receptor beta chain. This clone's antigen is unknown. No base quality information exists; no much larger clone differs at one position. Sorted unstimulated T cells and proliferating T cells recovered from mixed lymphocyte reactions underwent TCRbeta CDR3 sequencing. Fresh whole blood from around eleven HLA-typed healthy donors served as the source for isolating PBMCs. To map where alloreactive clones came from, CD4+ non-regulatory T cells in the unstimulated state were FACS-sorted. This record belongs to a study of siplizumab effects on memory and regulatory T cells (dated by TCRdb to about 2019). In the study overall: The study examined how the anti-CD2 antibody siplizumab affects alloreactive T-cell subsets in allogeneic mixed lymphocyte reactions built from human PBMCs.

The CDR3, cysteine through phenylalanine, is 14 amino acids long. Only the CDR3 part of the read is kept: 42 bases, read in frame from the first base. CDR1 and CDR2, per the germline V gene (reference sequence), are SGHNT and YYREEE. V loses 3 bases of germline sequence and J loses 6 bases, and the interval between the two ends is 16 bases. The full study reports these points: Because sequences at frequencies below about 10^-5 were poorly captured, only a minor fraction of alloreactive clones could be mapped back to unstimulated subsets. Whether proliferating Tregs from siplizumab cultures were suppressive was not functionally confirmed. Roughly 75-97% of proliferating CD4+ or CD8+ clones could not be assigned a naive or memory phenotype. In reactions with siplizumab, an average of approximately 69% of mappable alloreactive CD4+ clones were Treg-derived, compared with roughly 27% in control reactions. Compared with memory T cells, unstimulated naive T cells appeared more diverse, and naive cells seemed to make a substantial contribution to the alloresponse. The cumulative frequency of alloreactive sequences traceable to unstimulated CD4+ memory T cells was significantly reduced by siplizumab.

The library was obtained by the immunoSEQ multiplex PCR assay. About 10^5 TCR templates per sample were assayed by the deep sequencing platform. Genomic DNA extracted from sorted T cells was used for TCRbeta CDR3 sequencing. Regarding the original processing steps: The R programming language was used for clonal analysis of TCRbeta CDR3 data. Alloreactive CD4+ and CD8+ clones were identified by comparing unstimulated samples to CFSE-low samples taken after the reaction. By matching sequences to the repertoires of sorted unstimulated Treg and non-Treg cells, each alloreactive CD4+ clone was assigned a regulatory or non-regulatory origin. TCRdb stores this immuneACCESS table with in-frame sequences only. Part of the clones is absent; in the studies checked, under half of the shortfall reflects unresolved V genes, and no reason is known for the rest. Clonal size and the V and J genes are those of that table, whereas D and trimming came from the DNA. This sample holds about 120,000 clones; roughly 94% were observed only once. The ten largest account for around 1.7% of the sample.

The V and J segments used are TRBV5-4 and TRBJ2-7; perhaps TRBD2 is the D gene, with 5 bases matching. The TCR originated in a human donor in good health. The sample taken for sequencing was non-Treg CD4+ T cells sorted from blood. The cell subset or site label for this specimen denotes: FACS-sorted unstimulated CD4+ non-regulatory T cells. The nucleotides are TGTGCCAGCAGCTCGGACTTGCTCGGTGGCGAGCAGTACTTC. Translation gives CASSSDLLGGEQYF.